The sequence of this T cell receptor (beta chain) was determined in a study of T cell responses to AZD1222 COVID-19 vaccine. Turning to the study itself: Pooled in the analysis were second doses at about 4 or about 12 weeks. Overall study findings and caveats: All repertoire sampling was performed exclusively after the peak T cell response. Spike regions recognized by vaccine-associated CD4 TCRs spanned the protein, led by 160-218 and 743-854.

The CDR3 totals 15 residues. Germline V CDR1 and CDR2: SGHRS, YFSETQ. V shed 5 bases and J 1 base; nucleotides not matched to a gene: 5. Only in-frame clones appear in the TCRdb table, and some are missing; sequencing was by immunoSEQ multiplex PCR. This table holds about 150,000 clones, 90% found once. A remark on this clone: What it binds is unknown.

Sequences were derived from peripheral blood, sampled on day 0 of AZD1222 vaccination. This clonotype was obtained from an adult in good health. This chain uses TRBV5-1 with TRBJ2-7; 11 positions match TRBD2. The CDR3 spells CASREGTSGSYEQYF. The CDR3 bases are TGCGCCAGCAGGGAAGGGACTAGCGGTTCCTACGAGCAGTACTTC.